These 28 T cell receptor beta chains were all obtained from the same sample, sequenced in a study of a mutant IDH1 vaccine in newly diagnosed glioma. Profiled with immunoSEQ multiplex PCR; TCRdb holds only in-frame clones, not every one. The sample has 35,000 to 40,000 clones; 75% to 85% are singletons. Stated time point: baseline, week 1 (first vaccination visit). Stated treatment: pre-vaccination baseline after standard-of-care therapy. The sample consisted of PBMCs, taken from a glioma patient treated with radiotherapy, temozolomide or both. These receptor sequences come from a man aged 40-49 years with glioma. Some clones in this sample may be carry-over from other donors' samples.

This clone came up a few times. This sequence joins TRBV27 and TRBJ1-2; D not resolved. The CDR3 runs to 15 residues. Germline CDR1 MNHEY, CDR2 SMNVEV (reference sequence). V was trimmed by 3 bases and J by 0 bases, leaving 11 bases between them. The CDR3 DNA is TGTGCCAGCAGTTTGATAAGAGGAACTAACTATGGCTACACCTTC. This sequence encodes CASSLIRGTNYGYTF.

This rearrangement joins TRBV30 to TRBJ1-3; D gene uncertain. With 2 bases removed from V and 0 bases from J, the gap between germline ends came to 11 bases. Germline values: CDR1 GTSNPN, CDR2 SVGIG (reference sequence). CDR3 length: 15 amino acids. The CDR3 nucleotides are TGTGCCTGGAGTCTACGCGGAAACTCTGGAAACACCATATATTTT. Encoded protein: CAWSLRGNSGNTIYF.

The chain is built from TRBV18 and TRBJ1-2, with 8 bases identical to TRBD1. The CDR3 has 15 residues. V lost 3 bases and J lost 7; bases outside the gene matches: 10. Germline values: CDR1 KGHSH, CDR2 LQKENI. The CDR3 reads CASSPRMTGDTGYTF. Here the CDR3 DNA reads TGTGCCAGCTCACCCCGGATGACAGGGGACACTGGCTACACCTTC.

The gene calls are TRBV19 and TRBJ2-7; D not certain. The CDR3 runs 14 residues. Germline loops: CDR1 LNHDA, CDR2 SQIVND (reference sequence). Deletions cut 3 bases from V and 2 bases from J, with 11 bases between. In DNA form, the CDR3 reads TGTGCCAGTAGTATTGGGTCTGGCCCCTACGAGCAGTACTTC. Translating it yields CASSIGSGPYEQYF.

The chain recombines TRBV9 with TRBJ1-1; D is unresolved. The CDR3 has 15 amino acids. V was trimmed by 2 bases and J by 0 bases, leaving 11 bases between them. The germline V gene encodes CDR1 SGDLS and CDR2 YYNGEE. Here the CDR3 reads CASSVRTGMNTEAFF. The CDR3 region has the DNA TGTGCCAGCAGCGTGCGGACGGGTATGAACACTGAAGCTTTCTTT.

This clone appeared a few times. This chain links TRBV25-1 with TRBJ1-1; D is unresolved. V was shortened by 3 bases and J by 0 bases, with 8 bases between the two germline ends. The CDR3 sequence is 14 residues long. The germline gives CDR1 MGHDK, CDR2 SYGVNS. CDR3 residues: CASSDRALNTEAFF. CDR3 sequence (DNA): TGTGCCAGCAGTGACAGAGCTTTGAACACTGAAGCTTTCTTT.

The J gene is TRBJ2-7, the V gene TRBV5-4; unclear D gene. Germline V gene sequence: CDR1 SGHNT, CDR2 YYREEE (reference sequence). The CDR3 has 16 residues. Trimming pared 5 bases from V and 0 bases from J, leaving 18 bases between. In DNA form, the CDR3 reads TGTGCCAGCAGAAAGATGACACCGGACCACTCCTACGAGCAGTACTTC. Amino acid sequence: CASRKMTPDHSYEQYF.

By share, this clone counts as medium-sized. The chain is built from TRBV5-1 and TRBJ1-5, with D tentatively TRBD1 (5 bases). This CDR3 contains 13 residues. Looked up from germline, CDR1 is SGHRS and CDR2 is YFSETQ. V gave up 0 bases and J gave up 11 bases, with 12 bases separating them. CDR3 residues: CASSLGRDSAQHF. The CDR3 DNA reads TGCGCCAGCAGCTTGGGGAGGGACTCCGCCCAGCATTTT. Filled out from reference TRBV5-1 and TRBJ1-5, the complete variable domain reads KAGVTQTPRYLIKTRGQQVTLSCSPISGHRSVSWYQQTPGQGLQFLFEYFSETQRNKGNFPGRFSGRQFSNSRSEMNVSTLELGDSALYLCASSLGRDSAQHFGDGTRLSIL.

The CDR3 protein is CASSLTDRASGYGYTF. The CDR3 coding sequence is TGTGCCAGCAGTTTAACGGACAGGGCGTCTGGCTATGGCTACACCTTC. J is TRBJ1-2 and V is TRBV6-6; 8 positions match TRBD1. Germline assignment: CDR1 MNHNY and CDR2 SVGAGI (reference sequence). The CDR3 consists of 16 residues. With 4 bases clipped from V and 4 bases from J, the junction kept 11 bases outside the gene matches.

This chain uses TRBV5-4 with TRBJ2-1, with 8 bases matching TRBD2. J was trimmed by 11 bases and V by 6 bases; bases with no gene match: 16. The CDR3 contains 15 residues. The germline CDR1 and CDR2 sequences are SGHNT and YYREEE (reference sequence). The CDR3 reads CASILRGGNRAQQFF. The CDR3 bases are TGTGCCAGCATTCTCCGGGGGGGGAACCGAGCTCAGCAGTTCTTC.

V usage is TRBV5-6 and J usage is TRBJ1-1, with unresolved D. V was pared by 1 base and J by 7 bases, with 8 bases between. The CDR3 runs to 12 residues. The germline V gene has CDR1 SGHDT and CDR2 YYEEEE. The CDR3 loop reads CASSLWSGEAFF. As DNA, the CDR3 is TGTGCCAGCAGCTTGTGGAGTGGTGAAGCTTTCTTT.

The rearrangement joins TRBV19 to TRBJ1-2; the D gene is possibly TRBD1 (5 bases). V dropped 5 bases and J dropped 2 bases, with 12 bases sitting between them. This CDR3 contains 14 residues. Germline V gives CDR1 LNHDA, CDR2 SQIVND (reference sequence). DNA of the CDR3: TGTGCCAGTAGTGTAAGGGACGGGAACTATGGCTACACCTTC. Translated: CASSVRDGNYGYTF.

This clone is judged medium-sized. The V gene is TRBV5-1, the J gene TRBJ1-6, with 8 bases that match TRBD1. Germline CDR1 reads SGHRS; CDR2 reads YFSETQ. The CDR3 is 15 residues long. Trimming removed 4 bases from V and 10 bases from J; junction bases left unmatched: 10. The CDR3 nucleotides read TGCGCCAGCAGCCTGCGACAGGGGATAGGGTCACCCCTCCACTTT. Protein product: CASSLRQGIGSPLHF.

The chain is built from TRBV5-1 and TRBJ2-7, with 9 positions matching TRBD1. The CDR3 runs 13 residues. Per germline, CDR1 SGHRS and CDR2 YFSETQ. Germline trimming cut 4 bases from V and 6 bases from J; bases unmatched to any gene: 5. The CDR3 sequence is CASSLGTGPEQYF. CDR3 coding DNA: TGCGCCAGCAGCCTGGGGACAGGGCCCGAGCAGTACTTC.

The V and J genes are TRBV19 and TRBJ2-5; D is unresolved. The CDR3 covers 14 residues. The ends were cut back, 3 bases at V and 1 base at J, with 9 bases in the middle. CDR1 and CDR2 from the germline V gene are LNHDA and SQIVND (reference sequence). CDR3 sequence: CASSINGLQETQYF. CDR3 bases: TGTGCCAGTAGTATTAACGGCCTCCAAGAGACCCAGTACTTC.

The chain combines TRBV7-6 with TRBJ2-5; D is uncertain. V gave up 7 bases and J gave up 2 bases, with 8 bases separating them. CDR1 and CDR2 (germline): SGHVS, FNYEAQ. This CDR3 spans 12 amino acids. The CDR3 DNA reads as TGTGCCAGCAACACACCTCAAGAGACCCAGTACTTC. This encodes CASNTPQETQYF.

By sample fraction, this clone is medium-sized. DNA for the CDR3: TGTGCCAGCTCCTCGACAGGGTACTTTCAGCCCCAGCATTTT. It codes for CASSSTGYFQPQHF. This chain connects TRBV2 to TRBJ1-5, with TRBD1 matching 7 bases. Unmatched junction bases numbered 10, after V lost 8 bases and J lost 6 bases. The CDR3 runs to 14 residues. The V gene's germline CDR1 is SNHLY and CDR2 FYNNEI.

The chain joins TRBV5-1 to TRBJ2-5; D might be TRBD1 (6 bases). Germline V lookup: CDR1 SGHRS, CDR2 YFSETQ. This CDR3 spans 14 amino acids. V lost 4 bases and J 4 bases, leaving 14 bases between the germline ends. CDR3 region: CASSRNRDIETQYF. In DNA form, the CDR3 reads TGCGCCAGCAGCAGGAACCGGGACATAGAGACCCAGTACTTC.

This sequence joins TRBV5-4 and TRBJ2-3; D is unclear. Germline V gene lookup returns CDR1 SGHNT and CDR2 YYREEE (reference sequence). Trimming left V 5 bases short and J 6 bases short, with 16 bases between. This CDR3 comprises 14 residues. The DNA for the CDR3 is TGTGCCAGCAGAGGAATGGCGGCTTCCGATACGCAGTATTTT. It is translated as CASRGMAASDTQYF.

CDR3 sequence: CASSPSYGTNYGYTF. CDR3 coding DNA: TGTGCCAGCAGCCCCTCCTACGGAACTAACTATGGCTACACCTTC. The rearrangement joins TRBV5-5 to TRBJ1-2; D not resolved. Germline-derived CDR1 and CDR2 are SGHKS and YYEKEE (reference sequence). V lost 4 bases to trimming and J lost 0 bases, with 13 bases between them. CDR3 length equals 15 residues.

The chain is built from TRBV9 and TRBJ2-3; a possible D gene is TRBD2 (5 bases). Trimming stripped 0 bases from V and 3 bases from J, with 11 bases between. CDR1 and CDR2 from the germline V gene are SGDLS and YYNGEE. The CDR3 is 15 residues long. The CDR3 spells CASSVGGTGTDTQYF. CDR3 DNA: TGTGCCAGCAGCGTAGGCGGAACGGGGACAGATACGCAGTATTTT.

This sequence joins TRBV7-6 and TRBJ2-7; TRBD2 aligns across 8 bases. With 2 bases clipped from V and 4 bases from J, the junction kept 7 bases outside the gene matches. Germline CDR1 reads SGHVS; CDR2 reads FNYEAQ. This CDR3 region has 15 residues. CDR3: CASSLLYGGDYEQYF. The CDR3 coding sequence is TGTGCCAGCAGCTTACTCTACGGGGGGGATTACGAGCAGTACTTC.

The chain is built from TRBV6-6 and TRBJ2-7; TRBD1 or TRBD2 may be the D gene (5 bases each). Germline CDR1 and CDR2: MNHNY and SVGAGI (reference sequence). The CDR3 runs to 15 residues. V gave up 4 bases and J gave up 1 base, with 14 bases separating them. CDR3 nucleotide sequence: TGTGCCAGCAGTTCCGTGGGGGTGGGGTCCTACGAGCAGTACTTC. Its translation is CASSSVGVGSYEQYF.

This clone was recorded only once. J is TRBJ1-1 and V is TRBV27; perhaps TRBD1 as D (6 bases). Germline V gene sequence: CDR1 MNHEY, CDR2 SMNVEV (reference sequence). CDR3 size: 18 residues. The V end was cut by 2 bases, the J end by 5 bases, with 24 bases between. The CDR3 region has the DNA TGTGCCAGCAGTTTAAGGGGCCTTTCAAGGGGGGTACGGACTGAAGCTTTCTTT. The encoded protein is CASSLRGLSRGVRTEAFF.

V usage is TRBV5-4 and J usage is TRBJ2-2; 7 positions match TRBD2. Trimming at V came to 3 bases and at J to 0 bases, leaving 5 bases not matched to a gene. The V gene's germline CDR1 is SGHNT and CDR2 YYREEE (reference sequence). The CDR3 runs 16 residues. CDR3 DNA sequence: TGTGCCAGCAGCTCAGCGGGACGCACGAACACCGGGGAGCTGTTTTTT. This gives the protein CASSSAGRTNTGELFF.

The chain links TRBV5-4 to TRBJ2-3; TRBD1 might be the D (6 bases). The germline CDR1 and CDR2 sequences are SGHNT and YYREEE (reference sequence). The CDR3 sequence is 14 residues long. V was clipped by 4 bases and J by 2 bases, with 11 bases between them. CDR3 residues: CASSVGQNTDTQYF. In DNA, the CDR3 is TGTGCCAGCAGCGTGGGACAAAACACAGATACGCAGTATTTT. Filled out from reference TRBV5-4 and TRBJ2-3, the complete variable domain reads ETGVTQSPTHLIKTRGQQVTLRCSSQSGHNTVSWYQQALGQGPQFIFQYYREEENGRGNFPPRFSGLQFPNYSSELNVNALELDDSALYLCASSVGQNTDTQYFGPGTRLTVL.

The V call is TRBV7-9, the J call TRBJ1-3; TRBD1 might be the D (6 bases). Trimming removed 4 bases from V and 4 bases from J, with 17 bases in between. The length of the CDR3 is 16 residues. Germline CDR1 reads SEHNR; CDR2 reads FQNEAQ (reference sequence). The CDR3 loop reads CASSSNRGLVGNTIYF. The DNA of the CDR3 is TGTGCCAGCAGCTCCAACCGGGGGCTAGTAGGAAACACCATATATTTT.

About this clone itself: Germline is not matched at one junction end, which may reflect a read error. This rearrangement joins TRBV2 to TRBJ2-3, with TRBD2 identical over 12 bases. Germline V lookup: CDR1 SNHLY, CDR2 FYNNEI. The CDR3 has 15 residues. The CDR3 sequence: CASREGLAGRDTQYF. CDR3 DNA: TGTGCCAGCAGAGAAGGACTAGCGGGGAGAGATACGCAGTATTTT.